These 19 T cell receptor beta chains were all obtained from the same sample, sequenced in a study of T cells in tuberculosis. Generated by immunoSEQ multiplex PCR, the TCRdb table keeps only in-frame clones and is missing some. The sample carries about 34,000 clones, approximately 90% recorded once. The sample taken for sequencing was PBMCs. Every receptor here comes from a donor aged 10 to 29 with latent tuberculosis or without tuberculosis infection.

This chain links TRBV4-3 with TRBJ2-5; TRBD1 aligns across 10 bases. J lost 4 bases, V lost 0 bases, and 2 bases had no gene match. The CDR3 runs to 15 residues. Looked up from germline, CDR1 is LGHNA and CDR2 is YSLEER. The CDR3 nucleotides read TGCGCCAGCAGCCAAGAGAGACAGGGGGCAGAGACCCAGTACTTC. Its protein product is CASSQERQGAETQYF.

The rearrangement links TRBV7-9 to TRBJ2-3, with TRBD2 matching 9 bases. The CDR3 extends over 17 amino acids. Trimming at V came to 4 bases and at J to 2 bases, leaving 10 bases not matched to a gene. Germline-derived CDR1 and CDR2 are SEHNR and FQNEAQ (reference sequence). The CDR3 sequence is CASSYSGTSYDTDTQYF. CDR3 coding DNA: TGTGCCAGCAGCTACTCCGGGACTAGCTATGACACAGATACGCAGTATTTT.

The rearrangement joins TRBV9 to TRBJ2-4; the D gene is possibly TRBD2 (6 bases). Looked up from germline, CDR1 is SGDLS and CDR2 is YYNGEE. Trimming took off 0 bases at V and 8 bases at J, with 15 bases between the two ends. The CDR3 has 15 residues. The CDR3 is CASSVGPGVSYIQYF. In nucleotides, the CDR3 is TGTGCCAGCAGCGTAGGGCCGGGAGTTAGCTACATTCAGTACTTC. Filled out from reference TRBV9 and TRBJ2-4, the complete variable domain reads DSGVTQTPKHLITATGQRVTLRCSPRSGDLSVYWYQQSLDQGLQFLIQYYNGEERAKGNILERFSAQQFPDLHSELNLSSLELGDSALYFCASSVGPGVSYIQYFGAGTRLSVL.

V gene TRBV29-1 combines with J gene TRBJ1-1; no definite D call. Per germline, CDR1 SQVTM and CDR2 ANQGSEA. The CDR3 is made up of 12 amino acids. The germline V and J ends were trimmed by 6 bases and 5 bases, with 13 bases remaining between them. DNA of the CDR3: TGCAGCGTATCTCTTGGAGCGACTGAAGCTTTCTTT. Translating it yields CSVSLGATEAFF.

The CDR3 loop reads CASSQRYGVDTQYF. The CDR3 bases are TGTGCCAGCAGCCAACGATACGGGGTGGATACGCAGTATTTT. The chain is built from TRBV14 and TRBJ2-3, with D possibly matching TRBD2 (5 bases). The germline V and J ends were trimmed by 2 bases and 6 bases, with 12 bases remaining between them. Germline-derived CDR1 and CDR2 are SGHDN and FVKESK. The CDR3 is 14 amino acids.

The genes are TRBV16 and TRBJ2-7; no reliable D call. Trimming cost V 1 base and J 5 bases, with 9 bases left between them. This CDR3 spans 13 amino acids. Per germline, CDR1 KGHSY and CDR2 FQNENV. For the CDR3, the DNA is TGTGCCAGCAGCCAATTCCCGGGTGACGAGCAGTACTTC. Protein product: CASSQFPGDEQYF.

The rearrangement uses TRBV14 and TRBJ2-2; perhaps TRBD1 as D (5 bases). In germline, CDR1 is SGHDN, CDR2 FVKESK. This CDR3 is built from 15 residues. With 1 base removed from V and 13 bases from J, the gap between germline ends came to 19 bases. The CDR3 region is CASSQVKQAMGLLFF. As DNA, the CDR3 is TGTGCCAGCAGCCAAGTAAAACAGGCCATGGGGTTGCTGTTTTTT.

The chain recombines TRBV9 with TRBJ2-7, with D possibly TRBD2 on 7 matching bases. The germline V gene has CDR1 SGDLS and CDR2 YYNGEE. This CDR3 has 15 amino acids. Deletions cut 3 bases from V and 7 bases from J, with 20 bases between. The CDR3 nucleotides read TGTGCCAGCAGCGCCGAGGGGGGGCCATTAAGGGAGCAGTACTTC. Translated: CASSAEGGPLREQYF.

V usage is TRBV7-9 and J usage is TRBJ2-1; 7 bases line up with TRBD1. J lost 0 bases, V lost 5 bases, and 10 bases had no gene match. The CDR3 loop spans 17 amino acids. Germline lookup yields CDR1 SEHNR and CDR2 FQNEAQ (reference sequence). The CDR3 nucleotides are TGTGCCAGCAGCCCCTTAGGGGGCCTAGTCTCCTACAATGAGCAGTTCTTC. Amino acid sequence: CASSPLGGLVSYNEQFF.

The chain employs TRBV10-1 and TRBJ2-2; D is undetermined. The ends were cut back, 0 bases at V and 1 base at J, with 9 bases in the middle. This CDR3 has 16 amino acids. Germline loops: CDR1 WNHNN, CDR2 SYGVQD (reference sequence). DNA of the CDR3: TGCGCCAGCAGTGAGTCTTTTCGACAGAACACCGGGGAGCTGTTTTTT. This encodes CASSESFRQNTGELFF.

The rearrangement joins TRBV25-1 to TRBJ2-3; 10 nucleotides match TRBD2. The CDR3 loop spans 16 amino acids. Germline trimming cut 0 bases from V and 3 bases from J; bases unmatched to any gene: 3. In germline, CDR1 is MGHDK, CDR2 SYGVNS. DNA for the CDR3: TGTGCCAGCAGTGAATATCTAGCGGGAGCAACAGATACGCAGTATTTT. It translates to CASSEYLAGATDTQYF.

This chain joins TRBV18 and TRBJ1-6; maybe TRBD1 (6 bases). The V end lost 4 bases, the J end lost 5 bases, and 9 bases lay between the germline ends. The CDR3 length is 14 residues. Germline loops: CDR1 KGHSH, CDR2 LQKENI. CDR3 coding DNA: TGTGCCAGCTCACTCCGACAGGATAATTCACCCCTCCACTTT. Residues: CASSLRQDNSPLHF.

CDR3 protein: CASSFTGGTEAFF. In DNA form, the CDR3 reads TGTGCCAGCAGCTTTACAGGGGGCACTGAAGCTTTCTTT. V is TRBV7-9 and J is TRBJ1-1, with 8 bases identical to TRBD1. The CDR3 is made up of 13 amino acids. The germline V gene encodes CDR1 SEHNR and CDR2 FQNEAQ (reference sequence). J lost 4 bases, V lost 3 bases, and 1 base had no gene match.

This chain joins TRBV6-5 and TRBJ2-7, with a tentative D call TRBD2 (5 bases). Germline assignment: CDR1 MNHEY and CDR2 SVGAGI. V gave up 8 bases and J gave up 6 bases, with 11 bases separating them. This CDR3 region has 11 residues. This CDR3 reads CASARRGEQYF. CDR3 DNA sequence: TGTGCCAGCGCTAGACGGGGCGAGCAGTACTTC.

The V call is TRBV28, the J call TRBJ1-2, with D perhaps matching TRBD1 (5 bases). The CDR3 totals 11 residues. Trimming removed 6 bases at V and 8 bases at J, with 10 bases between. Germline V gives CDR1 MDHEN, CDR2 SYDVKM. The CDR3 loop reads CASSRGSGYTF. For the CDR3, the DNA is TGTGCCAGCAGCCGGGGGTCCGGCTACACCTTC.

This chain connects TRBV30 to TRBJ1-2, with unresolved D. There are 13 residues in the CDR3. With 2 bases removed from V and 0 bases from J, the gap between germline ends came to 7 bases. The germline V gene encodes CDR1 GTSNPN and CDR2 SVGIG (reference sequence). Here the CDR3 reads CAWSTAANYGYTF. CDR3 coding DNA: TGTGCCTGGAGTACGGCGGCTAACTATGGCTACACCTTC.

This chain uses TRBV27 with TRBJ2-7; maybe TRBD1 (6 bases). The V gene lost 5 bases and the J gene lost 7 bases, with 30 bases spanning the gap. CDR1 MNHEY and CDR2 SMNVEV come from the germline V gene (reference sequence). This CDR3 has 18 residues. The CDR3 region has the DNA TGTGCCAGCAGTCTGGGACACCCACTTCAACTTAGGCCGCGTGAGCAGTACTTC. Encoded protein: CASSLGHPLQLRPREQYF.

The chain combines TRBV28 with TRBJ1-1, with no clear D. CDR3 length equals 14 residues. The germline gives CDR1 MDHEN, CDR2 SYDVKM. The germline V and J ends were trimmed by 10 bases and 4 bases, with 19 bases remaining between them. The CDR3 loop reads CATETPGGGTEAFF. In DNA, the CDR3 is TGTGCCACCGAGACCCCCGGCGGAGGCACTGAAGCTTTCTTT.

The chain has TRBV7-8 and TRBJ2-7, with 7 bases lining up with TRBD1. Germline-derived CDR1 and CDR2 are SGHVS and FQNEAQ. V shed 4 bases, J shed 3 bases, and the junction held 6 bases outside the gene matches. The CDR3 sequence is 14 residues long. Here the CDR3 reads CASSSSGQSYEQYF. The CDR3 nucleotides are TGTGCCAGCAGCTCCTCGGGACAGAGCTACGAGCAGTACTTC.